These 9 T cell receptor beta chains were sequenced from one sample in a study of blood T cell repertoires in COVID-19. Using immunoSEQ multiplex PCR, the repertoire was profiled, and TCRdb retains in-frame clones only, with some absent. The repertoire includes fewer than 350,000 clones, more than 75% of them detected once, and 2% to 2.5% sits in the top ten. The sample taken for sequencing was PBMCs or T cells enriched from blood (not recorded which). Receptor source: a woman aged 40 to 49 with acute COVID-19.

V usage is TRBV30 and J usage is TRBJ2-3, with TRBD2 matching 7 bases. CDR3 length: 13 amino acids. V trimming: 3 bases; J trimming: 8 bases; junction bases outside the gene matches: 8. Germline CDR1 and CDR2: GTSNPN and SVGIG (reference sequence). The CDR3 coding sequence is TGTGCCTGGAGCAACCTCCCGGGGGGTACGCAGTATTTT. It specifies CAWSNLPGGTQYF.

For the CDR3, the DNA is TGCGCCAGCAGCCAAGGGCCGACAAACCGTCCCTACGAGCAGTACTTC. It translates to CASSQGPTNRPYEQYF. This sequence joins TRBV4-1 and TRBJ2-7, with D uncertain. Germline V lookup: CDR1 MGHRA, CDR2 YSYEKL. V gave up 1 base and J gave up 2 bases, with 15 bases separating them. The CDR3 is made up of 16 amino acids.

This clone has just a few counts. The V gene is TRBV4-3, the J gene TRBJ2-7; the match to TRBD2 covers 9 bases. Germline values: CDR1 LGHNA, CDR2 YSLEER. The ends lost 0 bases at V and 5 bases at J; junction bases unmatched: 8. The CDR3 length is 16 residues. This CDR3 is CASSQDQFGTSNEQYF. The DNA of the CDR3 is TGCGCCAGCAGCCAAGATCAATTCGGGACTAGCAACGAGCAGTACTTC.

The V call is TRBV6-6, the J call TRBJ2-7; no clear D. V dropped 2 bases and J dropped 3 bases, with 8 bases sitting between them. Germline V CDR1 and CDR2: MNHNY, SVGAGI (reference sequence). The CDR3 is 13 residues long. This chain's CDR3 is CASSYGQNYEQYF. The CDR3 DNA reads TGTGCCAGCAGTTACGGGCAGAACTACGAGCAGTACTTC.

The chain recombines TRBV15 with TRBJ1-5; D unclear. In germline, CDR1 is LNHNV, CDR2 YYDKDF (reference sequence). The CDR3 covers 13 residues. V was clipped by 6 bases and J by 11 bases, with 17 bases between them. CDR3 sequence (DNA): TGTGCCACCAGAGAGACCGCAAGTCGGGCCCAGCATTTT. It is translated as CATRETASRAQHF.

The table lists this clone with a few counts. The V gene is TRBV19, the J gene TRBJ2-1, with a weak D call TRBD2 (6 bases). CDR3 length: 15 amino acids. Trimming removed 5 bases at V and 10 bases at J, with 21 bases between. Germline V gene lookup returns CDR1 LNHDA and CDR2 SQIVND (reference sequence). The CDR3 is CASSPPGTPVPEQFF. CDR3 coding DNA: TGTGCCAGTAGTCCCCCCGGGACTCCGGTCCCGGAGCAGTTCTTC. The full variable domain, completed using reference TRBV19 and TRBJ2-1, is DGGITQSPKYLFRKEGQNVTLSCEQNLNHDAMYWYRQDPGQGLRLIYYSQIVNDFQKGDIAEGYSVSREKKESFPLTVTSAQKNPTAFYLCASSPPGTPVPEQFFGPGTRLTVL.

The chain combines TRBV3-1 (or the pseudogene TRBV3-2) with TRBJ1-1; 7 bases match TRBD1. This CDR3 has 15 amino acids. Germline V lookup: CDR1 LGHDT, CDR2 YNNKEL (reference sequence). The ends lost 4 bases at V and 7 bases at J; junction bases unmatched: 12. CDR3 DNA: TGTGCCAGCAGCCTTAAGAATACAGGGGCGATTGAAGCTTTCTTT. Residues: CASSLKNTGAIEAFF.

The CDR3 region has the DNA TGTGCCAGCAGCATACTGGGGGGTGAAGCTTTCTTT. Amino acids: CASSILGGEAFF. The chain carries TRBV6-6 and TRBJ1-1; a possible D gene is TRBD1 (5 bases). Germline CDR1 MNHNY, CDR2 SVGAGI (reference sequence). There are 12 residues in the CDR3. V was trimmed by 6 bases and J by 7 bases, leaving 12 bases between them.

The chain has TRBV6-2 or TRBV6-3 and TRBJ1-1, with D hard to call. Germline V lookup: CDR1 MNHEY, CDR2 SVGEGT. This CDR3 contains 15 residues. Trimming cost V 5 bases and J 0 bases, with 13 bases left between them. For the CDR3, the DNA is TGTGCCAGCAGTCCGACGAGGGCGGTGAACACTGAAGCTTTCTTT. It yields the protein CASSPTRAVNTEAFF.